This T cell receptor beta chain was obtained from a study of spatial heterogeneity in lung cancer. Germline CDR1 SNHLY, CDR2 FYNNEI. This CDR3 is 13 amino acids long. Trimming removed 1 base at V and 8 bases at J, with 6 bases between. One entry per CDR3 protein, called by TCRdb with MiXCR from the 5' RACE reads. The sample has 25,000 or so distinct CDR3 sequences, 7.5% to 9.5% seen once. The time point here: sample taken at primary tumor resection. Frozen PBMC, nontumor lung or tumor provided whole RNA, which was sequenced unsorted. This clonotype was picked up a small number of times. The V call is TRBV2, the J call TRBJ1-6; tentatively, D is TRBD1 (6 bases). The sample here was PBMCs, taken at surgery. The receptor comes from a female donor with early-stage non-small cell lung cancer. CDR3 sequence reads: CASSEEGDSPLHF. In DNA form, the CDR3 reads TGTGCCAGCAGTGAAGAGGGGGATTCACCCCTCCACTTT.